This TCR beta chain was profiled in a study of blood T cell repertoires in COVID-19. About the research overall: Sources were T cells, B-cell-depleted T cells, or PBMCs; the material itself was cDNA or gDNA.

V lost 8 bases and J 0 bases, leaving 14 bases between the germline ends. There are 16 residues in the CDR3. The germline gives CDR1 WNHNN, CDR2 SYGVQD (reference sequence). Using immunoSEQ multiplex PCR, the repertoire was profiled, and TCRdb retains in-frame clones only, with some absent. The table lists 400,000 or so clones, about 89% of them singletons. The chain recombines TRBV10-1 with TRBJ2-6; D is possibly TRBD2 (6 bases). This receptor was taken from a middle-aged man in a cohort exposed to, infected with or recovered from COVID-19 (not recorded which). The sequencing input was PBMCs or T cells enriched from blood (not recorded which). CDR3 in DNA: TGCGCCAGCCCGATCCGGGAGCTCTCTGGGGCCAACGTCCTGACTTTC. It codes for CASPIRELSGANVLTF.